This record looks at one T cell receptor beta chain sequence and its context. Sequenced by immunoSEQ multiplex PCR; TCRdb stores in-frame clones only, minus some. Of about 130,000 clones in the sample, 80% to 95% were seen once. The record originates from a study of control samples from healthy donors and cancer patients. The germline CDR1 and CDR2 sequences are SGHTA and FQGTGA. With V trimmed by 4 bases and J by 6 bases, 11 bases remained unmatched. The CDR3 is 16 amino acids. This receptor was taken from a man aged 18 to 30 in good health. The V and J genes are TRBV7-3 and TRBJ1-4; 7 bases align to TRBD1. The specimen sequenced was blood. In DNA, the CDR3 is TGTGCCAGCAGCTCCCCTAGTAGGGGGCGCGATGAAAAACTGTTTTTT. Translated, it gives CASSSPSRGRDEKLFF.